This T cell receptor beta chain originates from a study of blood T cell repertoires in COVID-19. Assay used: immunoSEQ multiplex PCR; TCRdb lists only in-frame clones, some missing. The data show approximately 100,000 clones, about four fifths seen once. The germline V gene encodes CDR1 WNHNN and CDR2 SYGVQD (reference sequence). The CDR3 consists of 14 residues. V gave up 0 bases and J gave up 7 bases, with 10 bases separating them. V is TRBV10-1 and J is TRBJ1-5; no clear D gene. The specimen was peripheral blood. The receptor comes from a man in his 60s with acute or convalescent COVID-19. The CDR3 protein is CASSESTVPQPQHF. CDR3 DNA: TGCGCCAGCAGTGAGTCTACAGTTCCCCAGCCCCAGCATTTT.